Listed below are T cell receptor beta chains from one sample, sequenced in a study of graft-versus-host responses after intestinal transplantation. TCRdb's table, derived via immunoSEQ multiplex PCR, lists solely in-frame clones and lacks some. Among 15,000 or so clones listed, 80% to 90% were seen once. This sample comprised PBMCs, obtained approximately 110 days after intestinal transplant. The receptors come from a human patient who received an intestinal transplant, so some T cells may come from the graft donor. The CDR3 runs from the conserved cysteine through the conserved F or W. A D gene is named only where the DNA matches it firmly. Clone size is not always given. Where it is, it says once, few, many or a class for expanded clones.

D gene: TRBD1; J gene: TRBJ2-2; V gene: TRBV15; clone size: -; CDR3 protein: CATRRQGATGELFF; CDR3 DNA: TGTGCCACCAGAAGACAGGGGGCAACCGGGGAGCTGTTTTTT
D gene: TRBD2; J gene: TRBJ2-1; V gene: TRBV5-6; clone size: -; CDR3 protein: CASSSGTSPYNEQFF; CDR3 DNA: TGTGCCAGCAGCTCCGGGACTAGTCCCTACAATGAGCAGTTCTTC
D gene: -; J gene: TRBJ2-1; V gene: TRBV7-6; clone size: -; CDR3 protein: CASSPLGTYNEQFF; CDR3 DNA: TGTGCCAGCAGCCCCTTAGGGACCTACAATGAGCAGTTCTTC
D gene: -; J gene: TRBJ2-2; V gene: TRBV18; clone size: -; CDR3 protein: CASSRGDPNTGELFF; CDR3 DNA: TGTGCCAGCTCACGGGGGGATCCGAACACCGGGGAGCTGTTTTTT
D gene: -; J gene: TRBJ1-5; V gene: TRBV6-5; clone size: -; CDR3 protein: CASSDRLDQPQHF; CDR3 DNA: TGTGCCAGCAGTGACAGGCTGGATCAGCCCCAGCATTTT
D gene: -; J gene: TRBJ1-1; V gene: TRBV27; clone size: -; CDR3 protein: CASSPAGFGVNTEAFF; CDR3 DNA: TGTGCCAGCAGTCCGGCCGGGTTTGGGGTGAACACTGAAGCTTTCTTT
D gene: -; J gene: TRBJ2-7; V gene: TRBV28; clone size: -; CDR3 protein: CASSLGPQSNEQYF; CDR3 DNA: TGTGCCAGCAGTTTGGGACCACAAAGTAACGAGCAGTACTTC
D gene: -; J gene: TRBJ2-2; V gene: TRBV7-3; clone size: -; CDR3 protein: CASSLMHRANTGELFF; CDR3 DNA: TGTGCCAGCAGCTTAATGCACAGGGCGAACACCGGGGAGCTGTTTTTT
D gene: TRBD1; J gene: TRBJ2-7; V gene: TRBV9; clone size: -; CDR3 protein: CASSRTGDLYEQYF; CDR3 DNA: TGTGCCAGCAGCCGGACAGGGGACCTCTACGAGCAGTACTTC
D gene: -; J gene: TRBJ2-5; V gene: TRBV7-4; clone size: -; CDR3 protein: CASSPGHAQETQYF; CDR3 DNA: TGTGCCAGCAGCCCCGGACACGCCCAAGAGACCCAGTACTTC
D gene: -; J gene: TRBJ1-2; V gene: TRBV10-3; clone size: -; CDR3 protein: CAISPPGTYGYTF; CDR3 DNA: TGTGCCATCAGTCCCCCGGGGACCTATGGCTACACCTTC
D gene: -; J gene: TRBJ2-7; V gene: TRBV19; clone size: -; CDR3 protein: CASSIDFVGRDYEQYF; CDR3 DNA: TGTGCCAGTAGTATAGATTTTGTTGGCAGGGACTACGAGCAGTACTTC
D gene: -; J gene: TRBJ2-2; V gene: TRBV29-1; clone size: -; CDR3 protein: CSVVSGTGELFF; CDR3 DNA: TGCAGCGTTGTTAGTGGCACCGGGGAGCTGTTTTTT
D gene: TRBD2; J gene: TRBJ2-3; V gene: TRBV10-1; clone size: -; CDR3 protein: CASSESGLAGDTQYF; CDR3 DNA: TGCGCCAGCAGTGAGTCGGGGCTAGCGGGAGATACGCAGTATTTT
D gene: -; J gene: TRBJ1-5; V gene: TRBV2; clone size: -; CDR3 protein: CASSDRGGYSNQPQHF; CDR3 DNA: TGTGCCAGCAGTGACAGGGGAGGATATAGCAATCAGCCCCAGCATTTT
D gene: -; J gene: TRBJ1-5; V gene: TRBV6-6; clone size: -; CDR3 protein: CASSYNGRSNQPQHF; CDR3 DNA: TGTGCCAGCAGTTATAATGGCAGGAGCAATCAGCCCCAGCATTTT
D gene: -; J gene: TRBJ1-5; V gene: TRBV6-5; clone size: -; CDR3 protein: CASSDSSNQPQHF; CDR3 DNA: TGTGCCAGCAGTGACAGTAGCAATCAGCCCCAGCATTTT
D gene: -; J gene: TRBJ2-7; V gene: TRBV5-4; clone size: -; CDR3 protein: CASSQGEGRAYEQYF; CDR3 DNA: TGCGCCAGCAGCCAAGGCGAGGGGCGGGCCTACGAGCAGTACTTC
D gene: -; J gene: TRBJ2-7; V gene: TRBV14; clone size: -; CDR3 protein: CASSSWGTGSYEQYF; CDR3 DNA: TGTGCCAGCAGCTCCTGGGGAACAGGCTCCTACGAGCAGTACTTC
D gene: TRBD2; J gene: TRBJ2-5; V gene: TRBV6-6; clone size: -; CDR3 protein: CASSGLAGLQETQYF; CDR3 DNA: TGTGCCAGCTCTGGGCTAGCGGGGTTACAAGAGACCCAGTACTTC
D gene: -; J gene: TRBJ1-1; V gene: TRBV7-3; clone size: -; CDR3 protein: CASSLGGSMNTEAFF; CDR3 DNA: TGTGCCAGCAGCTTAGGGGGTTCAATGAACACTGAAGCTTTCTTT
D gene: TRBD1; J gene: TRBJ2-6; V gene: TRBV5-1; clone size: -; CDR3 protein: CASSLALTGGSGANVLTF; CDR3 DNA: TGCGCCAGCAGCTTGGCGCTGACAGGGGGCTCTGGGGCCAACGTCCTGACTTTC
D gene: TRBD2; J gene: TRBJ2-1; V gene: TRBV25-1; clone size: -; CDR3 protein: CASSGLAIYNEQFF; CDR3 DNA: TGTGCCAGCAGTGGACTAGCAATCTACAATGAGCAGTTCTTC
D gene: TRBD2; J gene: TRBJ2-7; V gene: TRBV7-9; clone size: -; CDR3 protein: CASSLLAGDSYEQYF; CDR3 DNA: TGTGCCAGCAGCTTATTAGCGGGGGACTCCTACGAGCAGTACTTC
D gene: -; J gene: TRBJ2-7; V gene: TRBV6-1; clone size: -; CDR3 protein: CASSSRLDGFYEQYF; CDR3 DNA: TGTGCCAGCAGTTCACGGTTGGATGGCTTCTACGAGCAGTACTTC
D gene: TRBD1; J gene: TRBJ2-1; V gene: TRBV19; clone size: -; CDR3 protein: CASSSYGTGGNEQFF; CDR3 DNA: TGTGCCAGTAGTAGCTACGGGACAGGGGGAAATGAGCAGTTCTTC
D gene: -; J gene: TRBJ2-7; V gene: TRBV4-3; clone size: -; CDR3 protein: CASSPGMQYYEQYF; CDR3 DNA: TGCGCCAGCAGCCCAGGGATGCAATACTACGAGCAGTACTTC
D gene: -; J gene: TRBJ2-7; V gene: TRBV7-6; clone size: -; CDR3 protein: CASSFSLWASEQYF; CDR3 DNA: TGTGCCAGCAGCTTTTCCCTTTGGGCGAGCGAGCAGTACTTC
D gene: -; J gene: TRBJ1-5; V gene: TRBV28; clone size: -; CDR3 protein: CASSLPRGYSNQPQHF; CDR3 DNA: TGTGCCAGCAGTCTACCCCGGGGCTATAGCAATCAGCCCCAGCATTTT
D gene: TRBD2; J gene: TRBJ2-7; V gene: TRBV6-6; clone size: -; CDR3 protein: CASSLATSGSYEQYF; CDR3 DNA: TGTGCCAGCAGTCTAGCGACTAGCGGGAGTTACGAGCAGTACTTC
D gene: -; J gene: TRBJ1-1; V gene: TRBV7-6; clone size: -; CDR3 protein: CASSPSMGGGTEAFF; CDR3 DNA: TGTGCCAGCAGCCCCTCGATGGGGGGCGGCACTGAAGCTTTCTTT
D gene: -; J gene: TRBJ2-1; V gene: TRBV10-3; clone size: -; CDR3 protein: CAIKLGGGGEQFF; CDR3 DNA: TGTGCCATCAAGTTAGGGGGGGGCGGTGAGCAGTTCTTC
D gene: -; J gene: TRBJ1-2; V gene: TRBV7-4; clone size: -; CDR3 protein: CASSLVTGTRLTNYGYTF; CDR3 DNA: TGTGCCAGCAGCTTAGTCACGGGGACAAGGCTAACTAACTATGGCTACACCTTC
D gene: -; J gene: TRBJ2-3; V gene: TRBV5-1; clone size: -; CDR3 protein: CASSPQPSTDTQYF; CDR3 DNA: TGCGCCAGCAGCCCTCAACCTAGCACAGATACGCAGTATTTT
D gene: TRBD2; J gene: TRBJ2-5; V gene: TRBV12-5; clone size: -; CDR3 protein: CASGFSGRMETQYF; CDR3 DNA: TGTGCTAGTGGTTTTAGCGGGCGGATGGAGACCCAGTACTTC
D gene: -; J gene: TRBJ2-7; V gene: TRBV13; clone size: -; CDR3 protein: CASSKGPTHEQYF; CDR3 DNA: TGTGCCAGCAGCAAGGGACCCACCCACGAGCAGTACTTC
D gene: -; J gene: TRBJ2-4; V gene: TRBV6-1; clone size: -; CDR3 protein: CASSEARGAKNIQYF; CDR3 DNA: TGTGCCAGCAGTGAAGCCAGGGGAGCCAAAAACATTCAGTACTTC
D gene: -; J gene: TRBJ2-3; V gene: TRBV28; clone size: -; CDR3 protein: CASSLKDTQYF; CDR3 DNA: TGTGCCAGCAGTTTGAAAGATACTCAGTATTTT
D gene: TRBD2; J gene: TRBJ2-3; V gene: TRBV9; clone size: -; CDR3 protein: CASSVGIAGADTQYF; CDR3 DNA: TGTGCCAGCAGCGTAGGAATAGCGGGAGCAGATACGCAGTATTTT
D gene: -; J gene: TRBJ1-5; V gene: TRBV28; clone size: once; CDR3 protein: CASSSLGGQPQHF; CDR3 DNA: TGTGCCAGCAGCTCGCTTGGGGGACAGCCCCAGCATTTT
D gene: -; J gene: TRBJ2-7; V gene: TRBV28; clone size: -; CDR3 protein: CASSLRGPPPPYEQYF; CDR3 DNA: TGTGCCAGCAGTTTGAGGGGCCCCCCACCTCCCTACGAGCAGTACTTC
D gene: -; J gene: TRBJ2-7; V gene: TRBV19; clone size: once; CDR3 protein: CASSMTDNRYEQYF; CDR3 DNA: TGTGCCAGTAGCATGACAGACAACCGCTACGAGCAGTACTTC
D gene: -; J gene: TRBJ1-1; V gene: TRBV11-3; clone size: -; CDR3 protein: CASSLDPGSLTEAFF; CDR3 DNA: TGTGCCAGCAGCTTAGACCCAGGGAGTTTGACTGAAGCTTTCTTT
D gene: TRBD2; J gene: TRBJ2-7; V gene: TRBV7-2; clone size: -; CDR3 protein: CASSLNSGNHEQYF; CDR3 DNA: TGTGCCAGCAGCTTAAATAGCGGGAACCACGAGCAGTACTTC
D gene: -; J gene: TRBJ1-5; V gene: TRBV2; clone size: once; CDR3 protein: CASSDLGRGPNQPQHF; CDR3 DNA: TGTGCCAGCAGTGACCTTGGCCGGGGACCCAATCAGCCCCAGCATTTT
D gene: -; J gene: TRBJ1-5; V gene: TRBV19; clone size: -; CDR3 protein: CASTKTWNQPQHF; CDR3 DNA: TGTGCCAGTACCAAGACTTGGAATCAGCCCCAGCATTTT
D gene: -; J gene: TRBJ2-1; V gene: TRBV19; clone size: -; CDR3 protein: CASREEGEQFF; CDR3 DNA: TGTGCCAGTAGAGAAGAGGGCGAGCAGTTCTTC
D gene: TRBD1; J gene: TRBJ1-2; V gene: TRBV6-1; clone size: once; CDR3 protein: CASSEPGTGDDGYTF; CDR3 DNA: TGTGCCAGCAGTGAACCCGGGACAGGGGACGATGGCTACACCTTC
D gene: -; J gene: TRBJ2-5; V gene: TRBV5-6; clone size: once; CDR3 protein: CASSLVGVAQYF; CDR3 DNA: TGTGCCAGCAGTCTTGTTGGTGTGGCCCAGTACTTC
D gene: TRBD1; J gene: TRBJ1-1; V gene: TRBV5-1; clone size: -; CDR3 protein: CASSKDRGFEAFF; CDR3 DNA: TGCGCCAGCAGCAAAGACAGGGGATTTGAAGCTTTCTTT
D gene: -; J gene: TRBJ2-2; V gene: TRBV28; clone size: once; CDR3 protein: CASITQPSNTGELFF; CDR3 DNA: TGTGCCAGCATCACACAACCTTCGAACACCGGGGAGCTGTTTTTT
D gene: -; J gene: TRBJ1-4; V gene: TRBV28; clone size: -; CDR3 protein: CASSLVMARKLRLFF; CDR3 DNA: TGTGCCAGCAGTTTGGTGATGGCAAGGAAGTTGAGACTGTTTTTT
D gene: -; J gene: TRBJ2-7; V gene: TRBV5-4; clone size: -; CDR3 protein: CASSLSAGAAYEQYF; CDR3 DNA: TGTGCCAGCAGCTTGTCGGCAGGGGCGGCGTACGAGCAGTACTTC
D gene: -; J gene: TRBJ2-3; V gene: TRBV29-1; clone size: -; CDR3 protein: CSLIGLPFTDTQYF; CDR3 DNA: TGCAGCTTAATAGGACTACCTTTCACAGATACGCAGTATTTT
D gene: -; J gene: TRBJ2-7; V gene: TRBV19; clone size: -; CDR3 protein: CASSIQRLGEQYF; CDR3 DNA: TGTGCCAGTAGTATTCAACGGCTTGGGGAGCAGTACTTC